The rows below give T cell receptor beta chains drawn from one sample of a study of post-analysis software for immune sequencing data. MiXCR was run by TCRdb on the PCR reads, yielding one entry per CDR3 protein. Counted here are hundreds of thousands of distinct CDR3 sequences, approximately 53% occurring once; the ten biggest clones make up under 6%. Sequenced input: blood. These receptors all stem from a girl aged 10-17 years with multiple sclerosis. CDR3s include the opening cysteine and the closing phenylalanine or tryptophan. A D gene is named only where the DNA matches it firmly. A row's size may be missing; if present it is once, few, many or a size class.

clone_size	v_call	d_call	j_call	cdr3_nt	cdr3_aa
NA	TRBV20-1	TRBD2	TRBJ2-1	TGCAGTGCTGGGAGGGGTTGGTCCTACAATGAGCAGTTCTTC	CSAGRGWSYNEQFF
NA	TRBV29-1	TRBD2	TRBJ2-7	TGCAGCGTTGAAGATCGCGTGCGGGAGACCCACGAGCAGTACTTC	CSVEDRVRETHEQYF
once	TRBV20-1	NA	TRBJ2-7	TGCAGTGCTAGTTCAGGGGCATTTAGCCCACTCTACGAGCAGTACTTC	CSASSGAFSPLYEQYF
NA	TRBV13	TRBD1	TRBJ1-4	TGTGCCAGCAGCCGAGGGGACAGGGGGTTTGAAAAACTGTTTTTT	CASSRGDRGFEKLFF
NA	TRBV14	TRBD2	TRBJ2-3	TGTGCCAGCAGCAGGGAGGGCCGGGATACGCAGTATTTT	CASSREGRDTQYF
NA	TRBV6-2/TRBV6-3	NA	TRBJ2-3	TGTGCCAGCAGCGGCGGATACACAGATACGCAGTATTTT	CASSGGYTDTQYF
NA	TRBV7-9	NA	TRBJ2-7	TGTGCCAGCAGCTTGACAGCGCAGCAGTACTTC	CASSLTAQQYF
NA	TRBV20-1	NA	TRBJ1-2	TGCAGTGCTATGGGTCTTGAGTTAAACTATGGCTACACCTTC	CSAMGLELNYGYTF
NA	TRBV7-3	TRBD1	TRBJ2-1	TGTGCCAAGGGGAGGTACAAAGCTGTAACATTGTGGGGACAGGGGGTCTCCAATGAGCAGTTCTTC	CAKGRYKAVTLWGQGVSNEQFF
NA	TRBV29-1	NA	TRBJ2-1	TGCAGCGTTGCGGACAGTCGAGGGCTAGCGGCCCCCAAGGAGTTCTTC	CSVADSRGLAAPKEFF
NA	TRBV6-1	NA	TRBJ2-7	TGTGCCAGCAGTTGGCAGGCCGCCTACGAGCAGTACTTC	CASSWQAAYEQYF
few	TRBV5-1	NA	TRBJ1-1	TGCGCCAGCAGCGAACCAAGGGCAACAGGGAAGTACACTGAAGCTTTCTTT	CASSEPRATGKYTEAFF
NA	TRBV4-1	TRBD2	TRBJ2-3	TGCGCCAGCAGCCACCGGACTAGCGCCGCGGTGGATACGCAGTATTTT	CASSHRTSAAVDTQYF
NA	TRBV12-3/TRBV12-4	TRBD1	TRBJ1-6	TGTGCCAGCAGTCCCGGACAGGGGAGAGGCGCCGGTTCACCCCTCCACTTT	CASSPGQGRGAGSPLHF
few	TRBV7-6	NA	TRBJ2-1	TGTGCCAGCAGCCGCCCCGGAGACTACAATGAGCAGTTCTTC	CASSRPGDYNEQFF
NA	TRBV14	NA	TRBJ2-7	TGTGCCAGCAGCCAAGATTATTCGGGAATCGAGTACGAGCAGTACTTC	CASSQDYSGIEYEQYF
NA	TRBV12-3/TRBV12-4	NA	TRBJ1-2	TGTGCCAGCAGTTTATTCCCTGTCTGGGGCTACACCTTC	CASSLFPVWGYTF
NA	TRBV6-5	TRBD2	TRBJ2-3	TGTGCCAGCAGCCCCCTAGCGGGGGAACGCACAGATACGCAGTATTTT	CASSPLAGERTDTQYF
NA	TRBV5-1	TRBD2	TRBJ2-1	TGCGCCAGCAGCTTAGGTTTAGGGGGACTAGCGGGATTTGAGCAGTTCTTC	CASSLGLGGLAGFEQFF
NA	TRBV9	TRBD2	TRBJ2-3	TGTGCCAGCAGCCTCCCGAAGGGGCGGGAGTTTGAAGATACGCAGTATTTT	CASSLPKGREFEDTQYF
NA	TRBV11-2	TRBD1	TRBJ2-6	TGTGCCAGCAGCTTAGTCCCAGGATGGCAGGGGGATTCCTCTGGGGCCAACGTCCTGACTTTC	CASSLVPGWQGDSSGANVLTF
NA	TRBV4-1	NA	TRBJ1-6	TGCGCCAGCAGCCAAGTCGGACCCACACGGCCCCTCCACTTT	CASSQVGPTRPLHF
few	TRBV29-1	TRBD1	TRBJ2-7	TGCAGCGTTCTCCGGGACAGGGGGCTCGACGAGCAGTACTTC	CSVLRDRGLDEQYF
NA	TRBV11-2	TRBD2	TRBJ2-5	TGTGCCAGCAGCTTGGCCGTCCTAGCGGGGCAAGAGACCCAGTACTTC	CASSLAVLAGQETQYF
NA	TRBV6-6	NA	TRBJ2-2	TGTGCCAGCAGTTACTACCTTCTGGAGGCGACCGGGGAGCTGTTTTTT	CASSYYLLEATGELFF
NA	TRBV7-8	TRBD2	TRBJ2-1	TGTGCCAGCAGCGAGACTAGCGGGGGGGCATACAATGAGCAGTTCTTC	CASSETSGGAYNEQFF
NA	TRBV7-3	NA	TRBJ1-2	TGTGCCAGCAGCTTAACTACAGGGAACTATGGCTACACCTTC	CASSLTTGNYGYTF
few	TRBV20-1	TRBD2	TRBJ2-1	TGCAGTGCTAGAGTGGGACTAGCGGAGTACAATGAGCAGTTCTTC	CSARVGLAEYNEQFF
NA	TRBV20-1	NA	TRBJ1-1	TGCAGTTCTTTAACGATGGATGCTACTGAAGCTTTCTTT	CSSLTMDATEAFF
NA	TRBV10-3	TRBD1	TRBJ2-7	TGTGCCATCACCCGAGGACAGGGACAGAGTGAGCAGTACTTC	CAITRGQGQSEQYF